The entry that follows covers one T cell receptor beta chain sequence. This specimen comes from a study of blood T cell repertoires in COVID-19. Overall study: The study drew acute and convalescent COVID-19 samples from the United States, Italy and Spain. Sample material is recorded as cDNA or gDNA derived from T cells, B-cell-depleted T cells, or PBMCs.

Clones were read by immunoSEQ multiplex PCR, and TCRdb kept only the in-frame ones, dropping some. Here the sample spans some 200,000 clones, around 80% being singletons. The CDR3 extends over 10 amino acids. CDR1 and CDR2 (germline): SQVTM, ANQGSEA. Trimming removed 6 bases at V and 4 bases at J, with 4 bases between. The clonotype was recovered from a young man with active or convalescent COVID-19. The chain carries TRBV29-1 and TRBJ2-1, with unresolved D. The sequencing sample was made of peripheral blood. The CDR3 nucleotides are TGCAGCGTCAGGTACAATGAGCAGTTCTTC. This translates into CSVRYNEQFF.